This T cell receptor beta chain derives from a study of blood T cell repertoires in COVID-19. Study overall: Samples of COVID-19 (acute and convalescent) were obtained from the United States, Italy and Spain. Sample material is recorded as cDNA or gDNA derived from T cells, B-cell-depleted T cells, or PBMCs.

CDR1 and CDR2 from the germline V gene are LGHNA and YNFKEQ. Deletions cut 0 bases from V and 0 bases from J, with 6 bases between. The CDR3 is 14 residues long. Original processing notes: Reference gene primer amplification gave estimated nucleated cell counts. Some clones are missing from TCRdb's copy, which holds only in-frame ones; the method was immunoSEQ multiplex PCR. V, J and clone size are taken as reported in that table, and D and trimming were inferred from the DNA itself. The repertoire holds roughly 93,000 clones, with roughly nine tenths as singletons. The material sequenced was peripheral blood. This TCR came from a man aged 45-60 years with acute or convalescent COVID-19. The genes are TRBV4-2 and TRBJ2-7; D remains ambiguous. The CDR3 reads CASSQERSSYEQYF. CDR3 sequence (DNA): TGTGCCAGCAGCCAAGAGAGGAGCTCCTACGAGCAGTACTTC.